The 2 T cell receptor beta chains given below trace back to one sample, sequenced in a study of blood T cell repertoires in COVID-19. Profiled with immunoSEQ multiplex PCR; TCRdb holds only in-frame clones, not every one. The table has about 300,000 clones, 80% to 90% seen once. Sequencing used PBMCs or T cells enriched from blood (not recorded which). The receptor set was obtained from a man in his thirties or forties who had recovered from COVID-19.

This clone has a single count. The chain joins TRBV18 to TRBJ1-1; 8 nucleotides align to TRBD1. This CDR3 has 16 amino acids. Trimming cost V 2 bases and J 4 bases; bases outside gene matches: 9. Germline V gene lookup returns CDR1 KGHSH and CDR2 LQKENI. CDR3 amino acids: CASSPSDRGRITEAFF. In nucleotides, the CDR3 is TGTGCCAGCTCACCATCAGACAGGGGAAGAATCACTGAAGCTTTCTTT. Full variable domain (remainder filled in from reference TRBV18 and TRBJ1-1): NAGVMQNPRHLVRRRGQEARLRCSPMKGHSHVYWYRQLPEEGLKFMVYLQKENIIDESGMPKERFSAEFPKEGPSILRIQQVVRGDSAAYFCASSPSDRGRITEAFFGQGTRLTVV.

This sequence joins TRBV5-1 and TRBJ2-3; 15 positions match TRBD2. CDR1 SGHRS and CDR2 YFSETQ come from the germline V gene. The V gene end was trimmed by 2 bases and the J gene end by 3 bases; junction bases not matched to a gene: 7. This CDR3 spans 18 amino acids. Written as DNA, the CDR3 is TGCGCCAGCAGCTTAGGGACTAGCGGGGGGTACAGAACAGATACGCAGTATTTT. Translation gives CASSLGTSGGYRTDTQYF.